The 12 T cell receptor beta chains in this list originate from one sample, sequenced in a study of response to subunit inactivated influenza vaccine. MiXCR, run by TCRdb on the RT-PCR reads, gives a single entry per CDR3 protein. The table records about 830,000 distinct CDR3 sequences, approximately 17% of them present only once. Specimen: PBMCs from blood, collected roughly 5 days after vaccination. These receptors all stem from a man aged 50 to 59 who received an inactivated influenza vaccine.

The rearrangement links TRBV6-2 or TRBV6-3 to TRBJ2-2, with D possibly matching TRBD2 (5 bases). Trimming removed 7 bases from V and 6 bases from J, with 9 bases in between. CDR1 MNHEY and CDR2 SVGEGT come from the germline V gene. The length of the CDR3 is 12 residues. CDR3 DNA sequence: TGTGCCAGCAAGGCGGGTCCCGGGGAGCTGTTTTTT. This gives the protein CASKAGPGELFF.

This clonotype was counted only a few times. The V and J genes are TRBV30 and TRBJ2-3, with 8 bases matching TRBD2. Germline assignment: CDR1 GTSNPN and CDR2 SVGIG (reference sequence). The ends lost 2 bases at V and 5 bases at J; junction bases unmatched: 9. This CDR3 region has 15 residues. This chain's CDR3 is CAWSWPAGVIDTQYF. DNA for the CDR3: TGTGCCTGGAGTTGGCCAGCGGGAGTGATAGATACGCAGTATTTT. Supplemented by reference TRBV30 and TRBJ2-3, the full variable domain reads SQTIHQWPATLVQPVGSPLSLECTVEGTSNPNLYWYRQAAGRGLQLLFYSVGIGQISSEVPQNLSASRPQDRQFILSSKKLLLSDSGFYLCAWSWPAGVIDTQYFGPGTRLTVL.

In this sample, this clonotype turned up a few times. The rearrangement joins TRBV4-1 to TRBJ1-5; perhaps TRBD1 as D (6 bases). The CDR3 is made up of 17 amino acids. V lost 4 bases and J lost 0, with 16 bases in between. CDR1 and CDR2 (germline): MGHRA, YSYEKL. CDR3 sequence: CASSPEPQGSSNQPQHF. As DNA, the CDR3 is TGCGCCAGCAGCCCGGAACCACAGGGTTCTAGCAATCAGCCCCAGCATTTT.

This clonotype was detected ten times or more. The junction shows a germline mismatch at one end, possibly a read error. J is TRBJ2-5 and V is TRBV9; no firm D call. CDR3 size: 13 residues. Germline CDR1 SGDLS, CDR2 YYNGEE. CDR3 nucleotides: TGTGCCAGCAGCGTAGGCGGCCAAGGGACCCAGTACTTC. This codes for CASSVGGQGTQYF.

The chain employs TRBV6-2 or TRBV6-3 and TRBJ2-3, with 13 bases identical to TRBD2. Germline V gene lookup returns CDR1 MNHEY and CDR2 SVGEGT. V shed 3 bases, J shed 0 bases, and the junction held 12 bases outside the gene matches. This CDR3 is built from 20 residues. In nucleotides, the CDR3 is TGTGCCAGCAGTTATCCGACTAGCGGGAGGTGGTCTCTTAGCACAGATACGCAGTATTTT. This codes for CASSYPTSGRWSLSTDTQYF.

To note about this clonotype: Since the CDR3 does not end with the conserved phenylalanine or tryptophan, this likely comes from a read error. J is TRBJ2-7 and V is TRBV5-6; D may match TRBD1 or TRBD2 (5 bases each). CDR3 length: 13 residues. From germline, CDR1 is SGHDT and CDR2 YYEEEE. Trimming stripped 4 bases from V and 2 bases from J, with 10 bases between. CDR3 sequence: CASSGTPPYEQYL. In nucleotides, the CDR3 is TGTGCCAGCAGCGGGACGCCTCCCTACGAGCAGTACTTA.

The sample holds many counts of this clonotype. The V call is TRBV25-1, the J call TRBJ2-1, with TRBD1 matching over 7 bases. V lost 4 bases to trimming and J lost 2 bases; unmatched junction nucleotides: 5. The CDR3 covers 15 residues. The germline V gene has CDR1 MGHDK and CDR2 SYGVNS. CDR3 nucleotide sequence: TGTGCCAGCAGTGCTGCAGGGGGAACCTACAATGAGCAGTTCTTC. Amino acid sequence: CASSAAGGTYNEQFF.

Regarding this clonotype: The junction departs from germline at one end; a sequencing error may be responsible. The V and J genes are TRBV2 and TRBJ1-4, with D possibly matching TRBD1 (5 bases). CDR3 size: 14 residues. Germline V gene lookup returns CDR1 SNHLY and CDR2 FYNNEI. The CDR3 spells CASNEGAQEEKLFF. The DNA for the CDR3 is TGTGCCAGCAATGAAGGGGCTCAGGAAGAAAAACTGTTTTTT. Full variable domain (missing parts from reference TRBV2 and TRBJ1-4): EPEVTQTPSHQVTQMGQEVILRCVPISNHLYFYWYRQILGQKVEFLVSFYNNEISEKSEIFDDQFSVERPDGSNFTLKIRSTKLEDSAMYFCASNEGAQEEKLFFGSGTQLSVL.

This rearrangement joins TRBV4-2 to TRBJ2-3, with 8 bases lining up with TRBD2. This CDR3 has 15 amino acids. The ends lost 1 base at V and 6 bases at J; junction bases unmatched: 6. Looked up from germline, CDR1 is LGHNA and CDR2 is YNFKEQ. The CDR3 coding sequence is TGTGCCAGCAGCCAAGGACTAGCGTGGGGCGATACGCAGTATTTT. This codes for CASSQGLAWGDTQYF.

This clonotype was observed a few times. This rearrangement joins TRBV7-9 to TRBJ2-4; 7 bases agree with TRBD2. After removal of 5 bases from V and 12 bases from J, the junction contained 7 bases not matched to a gene. Germline CDR1 SEHNR, CDR2 FQNEAQ (reference sequence). CDR3 size: 12 residues. CDR3 amino acids: CASSPWTSSQYF. CDR3 nucleotides: TGTGCCAGCAGCCCTTGGACTAGTAGTCAGTACTTC. The full variable domain, its missing parts supplied by reference TRBV7-9 and TRBJ2-4, is DTGVSQNPRHKITKRGQNVTFRCDPISEHNRLYWYRQTLGQGPEFLTYFQNEAQLEKSRLLSDRFSAERPKGSFSTLEIQRTEQGDSAMYLCASSPWTSSQYFGAGTRLSVL.

A few counts support this clonotype. The chain couples TRBV12-3 or TRBV12-4 to TRBJ2-3; the D gene is possibly TRBD1 (5 bases). V shed 6 bases and J shed 4 bases, with 23 bases lying between them. The CDR3 loop spans 17 amino acids. The CDR3 reads CASSQGWGGIGPDTQYF. In DNA, the CDR3 is TGTGCCAGCAGCCAAGGGTGGGGCGGAATCGGTCCAGATACGCAGTATTTT.

There are a few counts of this clonotype. The rearrangement links TRBV25-1 to TRBJ2-1; 11 positions agree with TRBD2. The junction had 5 bases not matched to a gene; V was cut back by 6 bases and J by 4 bases. The CDR3 covers 15 residues. Germline assignment: CDR1 MGHDK and CDR2 SYGVNS. The DNA of the CDR3 is TGTGCCAGCAGCCCACTAGCGGGAGTATACAATGAGCAGTTCTTC. It translates to CASSPLAGVYNEQFF.